This T cell receptor (beta chain) was sequenced in a study of blood T cell repertoires in COVID-19. Generated by immunoSEQ multiplex PCR, the TCRdb table keeps only in-frame clones and is missing some. This sample has 150,000 to 190,000 clones, with approximately 73% found just once. CDR1 and CDR2 from the germline V gene are MNHEY and SVGAGI. The junction had 5 bases not matched to a gene; V was cut back by 0 bases and J by 7 bases. The length of the CDR3 is 14 residues. The V call is TRBV6-5, the J call TRBJ1-2, with TRBD1 identical over 7 bases. The sequenced material came from peripheral blood. This TCR was sampled from a woman of 80 years or more with acute or convalescent COVID-19. CDR3: CASSYSRDSRGYTF. The CDR3 DNA reads TGTGCCAGCAGTTACTCGCGGGACAGTCGTGGCTACACCTTC.